The 6 T cell receptor beta chains presented below share a single source sample, sequenced in a study of blood T cell repertoires in COVID-19 (TCRdb year 2020). Receptor amplification or capture employed the immunoSEQ multiplex PCR assay. This is the immuneACCESS table as TCRdb keeps it, with only in-frame sequences that have V and J called. A part of the clones is gone; compared with another copy, unresolved V genes explain less than half, and the rest is unexplained. In this sample the table shows roughly 230,000 clones, around nine tenths of which occur a single time. The ten largest make up around 7% of the sample. The sample consisted of PBMCs or T cells enriched from blood (not recorded which). All receptors derive from a man aged 25 to 45 in a cohort exposed to, infected with or recovered from COVID-19 (not recorded which).

J is TRBJ1-4 and V is TRBV4-2; 10 nucleotides match TRBD1. The CDR3 length is 15 residues. Germline CDR1 LGHNA, CDR2 YNFKEQ. V was clipped by 4 bases and J by 8 bases; unmatched bases: 7. The CDR3 region is CASSPEGTGEEKLFF. Here the CDR3 DNA reads TGTGCCAGCAGCCCAGAAGGGACAGGGGAAGAAAAACTGTTTTTT.

The rearrangement uses TRBV27 and TRBJ2-3; a weak D match, TRBD2 (5 bases). The V and J ends lost 5 bases and 2 bases respectively, with 11 bases between them. The length of the CDR3 is 14 residues. Per the germline V gene, CDR1 is MNHEY and CDR2 is SMNVEV (reference sequence). The CDR3 DNA follows: TGTGCCAGCAGTCTCGGGGTAGCCACAGATACGCAGTATTTT. Protein sequence: CASSLGVATDTQYF.

V usage is TRBV4-2 and J usage is TRBJ2-1, with 9 bases fitting TRBD2. Germline loops: CDR1 LGHNA, CDR2 YNFKEQ. The trim removed 0 bases at V and 7 bases at J, leaving 7 bases unmatched. This CDR3 is 16 amino acids long. For the CDR3, the DNA is TGTGCCAGCAGCCAAGAAATAGCGGGAGTTTTTAATGAGCAGTTCTTC. Translation gives CASSQEIAGVFNEQFF.

The V call is TRBV4-2, the J call TRBJ1-1; no definite D call. The CDR3 consists of 14 residues. From germline, CDR1 is LGHNA and CDR2 YNFKEQ. With 0 bases removed from V and 7 bases from J, the gap between germline ends came to 12 bases. The CDR3 DNA follows: TGTGCCAGCAGCCAAGAGGGAGGATATTTTGAAGCTTTCTTT. This gives the protein CASSQEGGYFEAFF.

The chain is built from TRBV5-5 and TRBJ2-7, with 9 positions matching TRBD1. Germline V lookup: CDR1 SGHKS, CDR2 YYEKEE (reference sequence). The CDR3 runs 13 residues. Germline trimming cut 4 bases from V and 2 bases from J; bases unmatched to any gene: 1. CDR3 sequence: CASSRDRAYEQYF. The CDR3 DNA is TGTGCCAGCAGCCGGGACAGGGCCTACGAGCAGTACTTC.

The V gene is TRBV5-1, the J gene TRBJ1-2, with D possibly TRBD1 on 5 matching bases. Germline V lookup: CDR1 SGHRS, CDR2 YFSETQ. This CDR3 contains 14 residues. V lost 2 bases to trimming and J lost 4 bases, with 12 bases between them. The CDR3 sequence: CASSFIPGLYGYTF. CDR3 sequence (DNA): TGCGCCAGCAGCTTCATTCCAGGGCTCTATGGCTACACCTTC.